These 23 T cell receptor beta chains originate from one sample sequenced in a study of blood T cell repertoires in COVID-19. Measured with immunoSEQ multiplex PCR; TCRdb has only the in-frame clones, and not every one. The sample records over 150,000 clones, approximately 88% being singletons. The specimen was peripheral blood. The receptors derive from a woman aged 55-69 years with acute or convalescent COVID-19.

V usage is TRBV6-2 or TRBV6-3 and J usage is TRBJ1-2, with 8 nucleotides matching TRBD1. Germline V gene lookup returns CDR1 MNHEY and CDR2 SVGEGT. J lost 4 bases, V lost 4 bases, and 8 bases had no gene match. The CDR3 consists of 15 residues. CDR3 sequence reads: CASSFTDRDSYGYTF. The DNA of the CDR3 is TGTGCCAGCAGTTTCACGGACAGGGACTCCTATGGCTACACCTTC.

The chain recombines TRBV12-3 or TRBV12-4 with TRBJ2-3; no firm D call. V was trimmed by 3 bases and J by 5 bases, leaving 9 bases between them. The CDR3 length is 13 residues. The CDR3 protein is CASSLPGRDTQYF. In DNA, the CDR3 is TGTGCCAGCAGTTTGCCTGGTAGAGATACGCAGTATTTT.

For this clone: This CDR3 is also generated by other DNA sequences in the sample. The gene calls are TRBV27 and TRBJ2-7, with a weak D call TRBD1 (6 bases). Per germline, CDR1 MNHEY and CDR2 SMNVEV (reference sequence). V lost 3 bases, J lost 0 bases, and 9 bases lay in between. The CDR3 runs to 14 residues. CDR3 in DNA: TGTGCCAGCAGTTTGACAGGTAGCTCCTACGAGCAGTACTTC. It is translated as CASSLTGSSYEQYF.

As regards this clone: The junction departs from germline at one end; a sequencing error may be responsible. The rearrangement links TRBV19 to TRBJ2-2; 8 bases fit TRBD1. The CDR3 consists of 16 residues. CDR1 and CDR2 from the germline V gene are LNHDA and SQIVND (reference sequence). CDR3 nucleotides: TGTGCCAGTATCCCCTCTCGGACAGGGAACCCCGGGGAGCTGTTTTTT. This encodes CASIPSRTGNPGELFF.

J is TRBJ1-3 and V is TRBV6-1; D gene uncertain. This CDR3 comprises 15 residues. V was pared by 6 bases and J by 8 bases, with 20 bases between. Germline-derived CDR1 and CDR2 are MNHNS and SASEGT. Here the CDR3 DNA reads TGTGCCAGCAGCGACGCTCGGGGTTTAGTAGACACCATATATTTT. It is translated as CASSDARGLVDTIYF.

The chain recombines TRBV18 with TRBJ1-4; tentative D call: TRBD1 (5 bases). In germline, CDR1 is KGHSH, CDR2 LQKENI. There are 15 residues in the CDR3. Trimming took 3 bases from V and 0 from J, leaving 8 bases between them. CDR3 sequence: CASSPMTATNEKLFF. DNA of the CDR3: TGTGCCAGCTCACCGATGACAGCAACTAATGAAAAACTGTTTTTT.

The chain links TRBV28 to TRBJ2-5, with 12 bases identical to TRBD2. The CDR3 contains 14 residues. Germline trimming cut 5 bases from V and 7 bases from J; bases unmatched to any gene: 5. In germline, CDR1 is MDHEN, CDR2 SYDVKM. The CDR3: CASSKLAGGRTQYF. CDR3 sequence (DNA): TGTGCCAGCAGTAAACTAGCGGGGGGACGGACCCAGTACTTC.

This chain uses TRBV29-1 with TRBJ2-7, with a tentative D call TRBD1 (6 bases). The CDR3 extends over 14 amino acids. Germline V gives CDR1 SQVTM, CDR2 ANQGSEA. Between the trimmed V and J ends, which lost 6 bases and 7 bases, there was a span of 22 bases. The CDR3 here is CSVLFTGSQGEQYF. Written as DNA, the CDR3 is TGCAGCGTCTTATTTACAGGGAGCCAGGGAGAGCAGTACTTC.

The chain links TRBV6-5 to TRBJ1-3, with D perhaps matching TRBD1 (5 bases). The CDR3 totals 15 residues. Germline V gene sequence: CDR1 MNHEY, CDR2 SVGAGI. V lost 2 bases and J 4 bases, leaving 12 bases between the germline ends. CDR3 residues: CASSYGGDSGNTIYF. The CDR3 nucleotides read TGTGCCAGCAGTTACGGCGGGGACTCAGGAAACACCATATATTTT.

The chain employs TRBV6-5 and TRBJ1-5; a weak D match, TRBD1 (6 bases). Germline-derived CDR1 and CDR2 are MNHEY and SVGAGI. This CDR3 comprises 15 residues. Trimming removed 6 bases at V and 6 bases at J, with 18 bases between. In DNA form, the CDR3 reads TGTGCCAGCAGACTCGACAGGTACACTGGTCAGCCCCAGCATTTT. Its protein product is CASRLDRYTGQPQHF.

The genes are TRBV5-1 and TRBJ1-3, with TRBD1 matching over 7 bases. V shed 0 bases and J 4 bases; nucleotides not matched to a gene: 4. Germline loops: CDR1 SGHRS, CDR2 YFSETQ. This CDR3 is built from 15 residues. CDR3 bases: TGCGCCAGCAGCTTGGACAGGGGCGAAGGAAACACCATATATTTT. Protein sequence: CASSLDRGEGNTIYF.

The chain couples TRBV5-1 to TRBJ1-1, with 7 bases aligning to TRBD1. Germline assignment: CDR1 SGHRS and CDR2 YFSETQ. CDR3 length equals 15 residues. V shed 0 bases, J shed 0 bases, and the junction held 2 bases outside the gene matches. The DNA for the CDR3 is TGCGCCAGCAGCTTGGAGGGGGCTATGAACACTGAAGCTTTCTTT. This gives the protein CASSLEGAMNTEAFF.

This chain links TRBV9 with TRBJ2-1; TRBD1 matches at 12 bases. The germline V gene has CDR1 SGDLS and CDR2 YYNGEE. This CDR3 comprises 22 residues. The V segment lost 3 bases and the J segment 0 bases; nucleotides outside the gene matches: 19. The CDR3 is CASSAMPGQGALGPSSYNEQFF. DNA for the CDR3: TGTGCCAGCAGCGCTATGCCGGGACAGGGGGCACTAGGCCCTAGCTCCTACAATGAGCAGTTCTTC.

The chain is built from TRBV24-1 and TRBJ1-1, with TRBD1 identical over 9 bases. The CDR3 is 15 amino acids. The germline V gene has CDR1 KGHDR and CDR2 SFDVKD. V dropped 3 bases and J dropped 3; count of bases not matched to a gene: 4. This CDR3 is CATSDPGQGDTEAFF. CDR3 coding DNA: TGTGCCACCAGTGATCCGGGACAGGGTGACACTGAAGCTTTCTTT.

The chain links TRBV11-3 to TRBJ2-5, with D possibly TRBD2 on 6 matching bases. V was clipped by 5 bases and J by 2 bases, with 12 bases between them. The CDR3 has 14 amino acids. Germline V gene data show CDR1 as SGHNT and CDR2 as YENEEA. The CDR3 here is CASSLRDSQETQYF. The CDR3 coding sequence is TGTGCCAGCAGCCTACGGGACTCACAAGAGACCCAGTACTTC.

The chain is built from TRBV28 and TRBJ1-2; TRBD1 agrees at 7 bases. CDR1 MDHEN and CDR2 SYDVKM come from the germline V gene. The CDR3 consists of 14 residues. The V gene end was trimmed by 7 bases and the J gene end by 3 bases; junction bases not matched to a gene: 8. The CDR3 loop reads CASTSQGLDYGYTF. CDR3 bases: TGTGCCAGCACCTCACAGGGGCTAGACTATGGCTACACCTTC.

CDR3 sequence (DNA): TGTGCCATCAGTCCTAGCGGGGGAAGAACGGATACGCAGTATTTT. Its translation: CAISPSGGRTDTQYF. The chain joins TRBV10-3 to TRBJ2-3, with TRBD2 identical over 10 bases. Germline CDR1 and CDR2: ENHRY and SYGVKD. J was trimmed by 6 bases and V by 5 bases; bases with no gene match: 8. This CDR3 is 15 amino acids long.

This clone was picked up a small number of times. This chain links TRBV9 with TRBJ1-1, with a weak D call TRBD1 (5 bases). Germline lookup yields CDR1 SGDLS and CDR2 YYNGEE. The CDR3 covers 15 residues. V lost 0 bases and J lost 5, with 14 bases in between. The CDR3 nucleotides read TGTGCCAGCAGCGTAGACGGTTTTCAGGGAACTGAAGCTTTCTTT. Translation gives CASSVDGFQGTEAFF.

The chain carries TRBV19 and TRBJ2-2; D perhaps matches TRBD1 (6 bases). This CDR3 comprises 13 residues. From germline, CDR1 is LNHDA and CDR2 SQIVND (reference sequence). V lost 2 bases to trimming and J lost 15 bases, with 16 bases between them. The CDR3 bases are TGTGCCAGTAGTATATCTGGAACAGGGCTTGTGTTTTTT. It translates to CASSISGTGLVFF.

The rearrangement joins TRBV3-1 (or the pseudogene TRBV3-2) to TRBJ2-1; TRBD1 is a possible D gene (5 bases). This CDR3 comprises 14 residues. V shed 4 bases and J shed 3 bases, with 10 bases lying between them. The V gene's germline CDR1 is LGHDT and CDR2 YNNKEL (reference sequence). Written as DNA, the CDR3 is TGTGCCAGCAGCCTAAGACAGAACTACAATGAGCAGTTCTTC. The encoded protein is CASSLRQNYNEQFF.

Remarks on this clone: Sequence at one end of the junction differs from germline and may be a read error. In nucleotides, the CDR3 is TGTGCCAGCAGAGAAGGTCTCTCCTACAATGAGCAGTTCTTC. Translating it yields CASREGLSYNEQFF. The chain couples TRBV6-1 to TRBJ2-1; D ambiguous. This CDR3 contains 14 residues. Germline V lookup: CDR1 MNHNS, CDR2 SASEGT.

A single count supports this clone. The sample has other DNA sequences that encode this CDR3 too. The V and J genes are TRBV12-5 and TRBJ2-3; TRBD1 matches at 8 bases. Germline CDR1 LGHNT, CDR2 FRNRAP. CDR3 length equals 14 residues. The junction had 2 bases not matched to a gene; V was cut back by 2 bases and J by 4 bases. CDR3 sequence (DNA): TGTGCTAGTGGTTTGTCACAGGGGGCAGATACGCAGTATTTT. This sequence encodes CASGLSQGADTQYF. The entire variable domain, with the rest obtained from reference TRBV12-5 and TRBJ2-3, is as follows: DARVTQTPRHKVTEMGQEVTMRCQPILGHNTVFWYRQTMMQGLELLAYFRNRAPLDDSGMPKDRFSAEMPDATLATLKIQPSEPRDSAVYFCASGLSQGADTQYFGPGTRLTVL.

The chain couples TRBV6-2 or TRBV6-3 to TRBJ2-2, with D maybe TRBD1 (5 bases). Germline V gene lookup returns CDR1 MNHEY and CDR2 SVGEGT. The length of the CDR3 is 16 residues. The V gene lost 0 bases and the J gene lost 7 bases, with 15 bases spanning the gap. CDR3 in DNA: TGTGCCAGCAGTTACTCGGACACAAGGGGTGGCGGGGAGCTGTTTTTT. Translation: CASSYSDTRGGGELFF.